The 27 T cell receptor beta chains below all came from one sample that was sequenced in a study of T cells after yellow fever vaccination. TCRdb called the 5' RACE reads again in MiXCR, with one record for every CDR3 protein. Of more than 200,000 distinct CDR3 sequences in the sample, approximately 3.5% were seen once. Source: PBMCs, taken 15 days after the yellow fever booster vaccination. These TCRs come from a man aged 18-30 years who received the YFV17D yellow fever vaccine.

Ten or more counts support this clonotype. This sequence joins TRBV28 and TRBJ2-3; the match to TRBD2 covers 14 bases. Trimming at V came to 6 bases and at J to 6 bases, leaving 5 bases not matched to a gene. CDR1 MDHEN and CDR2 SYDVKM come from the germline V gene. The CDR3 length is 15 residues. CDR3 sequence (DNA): TGTGCCAGCAGGACTAGCGGGGGGGCCGTGGATACGCAGTATTTT. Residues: CASRTSGGAVDTQYF.

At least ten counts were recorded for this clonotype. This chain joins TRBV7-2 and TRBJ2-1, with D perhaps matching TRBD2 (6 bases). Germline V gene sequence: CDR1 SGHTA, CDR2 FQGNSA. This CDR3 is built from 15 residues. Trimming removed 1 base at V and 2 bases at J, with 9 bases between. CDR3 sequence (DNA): TGTGCCAGCAGCTTAGGCGGGGTAGCCTACAATGAGCAGTTCTTC. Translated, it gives CASSLGGVAYNEQFF.

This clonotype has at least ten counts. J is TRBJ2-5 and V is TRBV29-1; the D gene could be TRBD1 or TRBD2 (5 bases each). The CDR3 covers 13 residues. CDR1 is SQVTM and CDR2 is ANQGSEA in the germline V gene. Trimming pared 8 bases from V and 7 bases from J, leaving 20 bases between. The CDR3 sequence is CSPGGGARGTQYF. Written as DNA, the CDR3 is TGCAGCCCGGGTGGGGGAGCTAGGGGGACCCAGTACTTC.

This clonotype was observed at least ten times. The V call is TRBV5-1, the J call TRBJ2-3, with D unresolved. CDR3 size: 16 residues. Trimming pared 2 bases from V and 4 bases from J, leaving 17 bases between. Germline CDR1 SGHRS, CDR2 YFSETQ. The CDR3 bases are TGCGCCAGCAGCTTAGGCCTCGGCAACATGGCAGATACGCAGTATTTT. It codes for CASSLGLGNMADTQYF.

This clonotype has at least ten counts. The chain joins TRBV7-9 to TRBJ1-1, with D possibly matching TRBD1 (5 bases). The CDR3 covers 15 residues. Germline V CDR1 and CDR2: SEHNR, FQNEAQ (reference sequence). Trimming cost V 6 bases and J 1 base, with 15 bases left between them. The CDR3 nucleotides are TGTGCCAGCAGTTCGCACCCGACAGAGAACACTGAAGCTTTCTTT. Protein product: CASSSHPTENTEAFF. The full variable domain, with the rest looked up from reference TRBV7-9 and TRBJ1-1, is DTGVSQNPRHKITKRGQNVTFRCDPISEHNRLYWYRQTLGQGPEFLTYFQNEAQLEKSRLLSDRFSAERPKGSFSTLEIQRTEQGDSAMYLCASSSHPTENTEAFFGQGTRLTVV.

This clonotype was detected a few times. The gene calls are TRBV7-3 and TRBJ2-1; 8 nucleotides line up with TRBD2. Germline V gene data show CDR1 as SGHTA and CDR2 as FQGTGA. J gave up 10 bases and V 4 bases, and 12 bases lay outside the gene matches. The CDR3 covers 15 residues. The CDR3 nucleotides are TGTGCCAGCAGCTCAATCGGGACCCCGGGGGGGGAGCAGTTCTTC. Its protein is CASSSIGTPGGEQFF.

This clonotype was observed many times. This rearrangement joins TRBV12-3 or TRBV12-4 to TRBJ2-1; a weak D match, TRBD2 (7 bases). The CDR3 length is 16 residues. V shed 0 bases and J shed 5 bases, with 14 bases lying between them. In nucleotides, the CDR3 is TGTGCCAGCAGTTTAGCGCGCCGAGGGGGGGACAATGAGCAGTTCTTC. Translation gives CASSLARRGGDNEQFF.

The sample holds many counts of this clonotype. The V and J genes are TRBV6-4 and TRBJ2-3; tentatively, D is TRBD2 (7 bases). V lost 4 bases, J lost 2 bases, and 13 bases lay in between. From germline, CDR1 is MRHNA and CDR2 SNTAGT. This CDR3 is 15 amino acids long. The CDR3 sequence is CASSALGGATDTQYF. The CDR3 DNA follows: TGTGCCAGCAGTGCACTTGGGGGGGCCACAGATACGCAGTATTTT.

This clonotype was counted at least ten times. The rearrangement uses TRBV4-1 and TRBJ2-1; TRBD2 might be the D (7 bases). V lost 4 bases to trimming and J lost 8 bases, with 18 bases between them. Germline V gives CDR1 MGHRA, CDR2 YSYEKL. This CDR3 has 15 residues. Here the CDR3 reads CASSPGGTGGDEQFF. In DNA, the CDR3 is TGCGCCAGCAGCCCCGGAGGTACGGGGGGCGATGAGCAGTTCTTC.

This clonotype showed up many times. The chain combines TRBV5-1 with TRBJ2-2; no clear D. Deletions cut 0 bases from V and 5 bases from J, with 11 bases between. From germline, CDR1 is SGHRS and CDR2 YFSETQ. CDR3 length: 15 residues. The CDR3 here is CASSLDVTLTGELFF. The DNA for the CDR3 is TGCGCCAGCAGCTTGGATGTGACTTTAACCGGGGAGCTGTTTTTT.

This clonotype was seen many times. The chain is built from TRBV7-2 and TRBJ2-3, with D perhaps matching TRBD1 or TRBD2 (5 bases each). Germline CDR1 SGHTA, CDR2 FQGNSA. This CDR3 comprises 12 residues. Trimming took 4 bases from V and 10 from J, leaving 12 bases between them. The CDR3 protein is CASSSDQGPQYF. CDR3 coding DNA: TGTGCCAGCAGCTCAGATCAGGGACCGCAGTATTTT.

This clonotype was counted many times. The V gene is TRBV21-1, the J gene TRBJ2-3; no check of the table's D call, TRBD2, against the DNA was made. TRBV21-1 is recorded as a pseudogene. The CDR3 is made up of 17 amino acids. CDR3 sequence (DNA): TGTGCCAGCAGCAAAGCCCTAGCGGGGGGCCGAATAGATACGCAGTATTTT. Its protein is CASSKALAGGRIDTQYF.

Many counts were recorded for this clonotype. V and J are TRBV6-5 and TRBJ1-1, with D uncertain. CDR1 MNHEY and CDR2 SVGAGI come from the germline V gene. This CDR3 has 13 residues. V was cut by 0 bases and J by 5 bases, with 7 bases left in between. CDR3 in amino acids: CASSYSLGTEAFF. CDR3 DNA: TGTGCCAGCAGTTACTCGCTCGGGACTGAAGCTTTCTTT.

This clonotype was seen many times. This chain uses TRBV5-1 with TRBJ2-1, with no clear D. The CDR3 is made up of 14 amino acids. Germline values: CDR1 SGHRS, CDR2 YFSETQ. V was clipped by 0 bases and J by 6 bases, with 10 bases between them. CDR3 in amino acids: CASSLVSSGNEQFF. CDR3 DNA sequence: TGCGCCAGCAGCTTGGTGTCTAGTGGCAATGAGCAGTTCTTC.

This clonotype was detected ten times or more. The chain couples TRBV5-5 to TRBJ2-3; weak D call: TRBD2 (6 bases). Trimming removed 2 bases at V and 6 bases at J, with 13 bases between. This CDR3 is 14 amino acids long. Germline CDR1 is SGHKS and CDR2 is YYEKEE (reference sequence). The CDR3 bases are TGTGCCAGCAGCTTAATGGGGGGTGCGGATACGCAGTATTTT. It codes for CASSLMGGADTQYF.

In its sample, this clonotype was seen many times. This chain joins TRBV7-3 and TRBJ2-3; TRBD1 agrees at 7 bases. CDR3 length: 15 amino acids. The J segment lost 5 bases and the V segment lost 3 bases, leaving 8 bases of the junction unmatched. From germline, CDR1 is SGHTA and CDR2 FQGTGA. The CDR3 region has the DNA TGTGCCAGCAGCTTGGGGCCCGGGACAGAAGATACGCAGTATTTT. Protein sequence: CASSLGPGTEDTQYF.

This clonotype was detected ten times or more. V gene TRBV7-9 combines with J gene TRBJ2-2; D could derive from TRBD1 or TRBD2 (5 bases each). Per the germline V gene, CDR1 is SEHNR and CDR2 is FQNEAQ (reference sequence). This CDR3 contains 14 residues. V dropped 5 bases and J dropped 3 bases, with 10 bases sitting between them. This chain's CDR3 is CASSQGRHTGELFF. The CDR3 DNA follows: TGTGCCAGCAGCCAGGGACGGCACACCGGGGAGCTGTTTTTT.

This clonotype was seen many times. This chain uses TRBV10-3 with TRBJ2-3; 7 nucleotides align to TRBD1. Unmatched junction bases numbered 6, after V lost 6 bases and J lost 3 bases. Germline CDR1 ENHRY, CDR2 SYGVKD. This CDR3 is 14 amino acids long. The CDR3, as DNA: TGTGCCATCAGGGAGACAGGGATAACAGATACGCAGTATTTT. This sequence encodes CAIRETGITDTQYF.

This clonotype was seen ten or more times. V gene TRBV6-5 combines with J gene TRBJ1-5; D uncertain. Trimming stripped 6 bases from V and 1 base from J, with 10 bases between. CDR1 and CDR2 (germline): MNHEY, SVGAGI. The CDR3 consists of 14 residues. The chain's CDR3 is CASRPGLSNQPQHF. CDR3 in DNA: TGTGCCAGCAGACCGGGCCTGAGCAATCAGCCCCAGCATTTT.

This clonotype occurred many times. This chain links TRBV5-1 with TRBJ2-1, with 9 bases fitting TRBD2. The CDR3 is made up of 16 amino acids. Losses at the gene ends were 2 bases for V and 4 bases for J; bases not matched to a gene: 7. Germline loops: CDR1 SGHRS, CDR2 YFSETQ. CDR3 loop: CASSLFSGGSYNEQFF. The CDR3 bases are TGCGCCAGCAGCTTATTTAGCGGGGGAAGTTACAATGAGCAGTTCTTC.

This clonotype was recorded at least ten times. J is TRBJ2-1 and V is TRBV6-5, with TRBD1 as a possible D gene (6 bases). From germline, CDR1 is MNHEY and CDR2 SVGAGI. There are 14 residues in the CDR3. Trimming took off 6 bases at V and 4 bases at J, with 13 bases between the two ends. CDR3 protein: CASSLDGQYNEQFF. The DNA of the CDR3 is TGTGCCAGCAGCCTTGACGGACAGTACAATGAGCAGTTCTTC.

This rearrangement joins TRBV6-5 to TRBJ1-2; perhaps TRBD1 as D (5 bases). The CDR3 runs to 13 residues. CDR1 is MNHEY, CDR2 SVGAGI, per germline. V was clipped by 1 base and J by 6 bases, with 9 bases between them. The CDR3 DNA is TGTGCCAGCAGTTACTGGGACCGGGATGGCTACACCTTC. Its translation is CASSYWDRDGYTF.

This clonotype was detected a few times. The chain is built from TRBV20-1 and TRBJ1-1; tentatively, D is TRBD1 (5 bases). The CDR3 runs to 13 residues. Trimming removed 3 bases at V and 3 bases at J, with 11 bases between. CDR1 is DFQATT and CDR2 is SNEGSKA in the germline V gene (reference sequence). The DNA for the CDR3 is TGCAGTGCTAGGATCTCGGGGCACACTGAAGCTTTCTTT. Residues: CSARISGHTEAFF.

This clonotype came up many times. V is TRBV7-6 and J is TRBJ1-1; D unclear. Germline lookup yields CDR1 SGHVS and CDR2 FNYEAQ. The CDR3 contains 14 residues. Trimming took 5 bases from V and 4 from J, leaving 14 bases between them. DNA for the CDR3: TGTGCCAGCAGCGGAACCACACCGGGCACTGAAGCTTTCTTT. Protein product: CASSGTTPGTEAFF.

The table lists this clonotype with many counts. This CDR3 reads CASSSGTVAETQYF. CDR3 nucleotides: TGTGCCAGCAGTTCGGGGACAGTAGCAGAGACCCAGTACTTC. The chain joins TRBV28 to TRBJ2-5; 7 bases match TRBD1. Germline assignment: CDR1 MDHEN and CDR2 SYDVKM. The junction had 6 bases not matched to a gene; V was cut back by 4 bases and J by 4 bases. CDR3 length: 14 amino acids.

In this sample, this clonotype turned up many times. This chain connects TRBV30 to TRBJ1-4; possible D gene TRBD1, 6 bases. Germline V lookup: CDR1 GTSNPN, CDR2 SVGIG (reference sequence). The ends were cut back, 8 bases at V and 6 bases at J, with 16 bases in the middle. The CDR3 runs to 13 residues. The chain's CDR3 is CAHPRGADEKLFF. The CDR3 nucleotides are TGTGCCCATCCCCGGGGGGCGGATGAAAAACTGTTTTTT.

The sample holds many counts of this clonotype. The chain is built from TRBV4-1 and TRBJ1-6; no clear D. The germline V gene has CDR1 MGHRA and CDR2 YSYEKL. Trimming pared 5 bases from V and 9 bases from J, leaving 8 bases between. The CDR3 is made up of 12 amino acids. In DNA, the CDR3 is TGCGCCAGCAGCACTGTGGCTTCACCCCTCCACTTT. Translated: CASSTVASPLHF.